What follows describes a single T cell receptor beta chain. Its specificity is unknown. A read error may produce the germline difference seen at one junction end. Germline V gene data show CDR1 as MNHEY and CDR2 as SMNVEV (reference sequence). This CDR3 spans 13 amino acids. TCRdb's copy holds only in-frame clones and misses some; the assay was immunoSEQ multiplex PCR. The data contain approximately 980,000 clones, approximately 80% of them singletons. The data derive from a study of shared clonotypes between healthy human individuals. Study-level results: Of the naive CD4 clonotypes, roughly 5% were shared across several donors.

The J gene is TRBJ1-2, the V gene TRBV27; D is unclear. The sequencing sample was made of memory CD4+ T cells sorted from blood. Subset reported: CD45RA-negative fraction. The clonotype originates from a man between 18 and 29 years old in good health. CDR3 residues: CASSLSRYYGYTF. In DNA form, the CDR3 reads TGTGCCAGCAGTCTATCCCGGTACTATGGCTACACCTTC.